This T cell receptor beta chain was retrieved from a study of T cell changes during pregnancy in multiple sclerosis (dated by TCRdb to the late 2010s). Regarding the study in general: Changes in the T cell repertoire over the course of pregnancy were examined in this study in women with multiple sclerosis.

Library construction relied on the immunoSEQ multiplex PCR assay. The clones in this table, taken by TCRdb from immuneACCESS, are in-frame only. Not every clone is retained; where verified, under half of the shortfall comes from an unresolved V gene, and the cause of the rest is unknown. In all, the sample holds under 110,000 clones, and around 92% of those were seen once. The ten largest clonotypes hold 2.5% to 3.5% of the sample. Ends trimmed: V by 4 bases, J by 0 bases; bases unmatched to a gene: 5. The CDR3 measures 17 amino acids from cysteine to phenylalanine. Of all the DNA, just the CDR3 is kept, 51 bases in frame from base 1. The germline V gene supplies CDR1 SGHNT and CDR2 YENEEA. Worth noting for this clone: The antigen it binds to is not known. The sample holds no much larger clone one base away, and base qualities are not on file.

The sequences come from peripheral blood, collected in the second trimester of pregnancy. The chain is made from TRBV11-3 and TRBJ2-6, with 8 central nucleotides matching TRBD1. This sequence originates from a female donor with multiple sclerosis, enrolled in a pregnancy study. In nucleotides, the sequence is TGTGCCAGCAGCTCGGGACAGGTGGGCTCTGGGGCCAACGTCCTGACTTTC. This codes for CASSSGQVGSGANVLTF. Extended through the reference TRBV11-3 and TRBJ2-6 proteins, this CDR3 yields the full variable domain: EAGVVQSPRYKIIEKKQPVAFWCNPISGHNTLYWYLQNLGQGPELLIRYENEEAVDDSQLPKDRFSAERLKGVDSTLKIQPAELGDSAVYLCASSSGQVGSGANVLTFGAGSRLTVL.